The T cell receptor (beta chain) described here comes from a study of T cell responses to AZD1222 COVID-19 vaccine. Trimming took off 0 bases at V and 1 base at J, with 13 bases between the two ends. This CDR3 has 16 residues. Germline-derived CDR1 and CDR2 are SGHRS and YFSETQ. TCRdb's table, derived via immunoSEQ multiplex PCR, lists solely in-frame clones and lacks some. This table holds 150,000 to 200,000 clones, roughly 88% found once. Recipients boosted at about 4 weeks or about 12 weeks are pooled. The clonotype was recovered from an adult who received the AZD1222 COVID-19 vaccine. The V and J genes are TRBV5-1 and TRBJ1-1; D may be TRBD1 (5 bases). The sample here was peripheral blood, taken 28 days after the second AZD1222 dose. The CDR3 region has the DNA TGCGCCAGCAGCTTGGCTATCAGGGTGGGGAACACTGAAGCTTTCTTT. Its translation is CASSLAIRVGNTEAFF. The whole variable domain, remainder taken from reference TRBV5-1 and TRBJ1-1, is KAGVTQTPRYLIKTRGQQVTLSCSPISGHRSVSWYQQTPGQGLQFLFEYFSETQRNKGNFPGRFSGRQFSNSRSEMNVSTLELGDSALYLCASSLAIRVGNTEAFFGQGTRLTVV.